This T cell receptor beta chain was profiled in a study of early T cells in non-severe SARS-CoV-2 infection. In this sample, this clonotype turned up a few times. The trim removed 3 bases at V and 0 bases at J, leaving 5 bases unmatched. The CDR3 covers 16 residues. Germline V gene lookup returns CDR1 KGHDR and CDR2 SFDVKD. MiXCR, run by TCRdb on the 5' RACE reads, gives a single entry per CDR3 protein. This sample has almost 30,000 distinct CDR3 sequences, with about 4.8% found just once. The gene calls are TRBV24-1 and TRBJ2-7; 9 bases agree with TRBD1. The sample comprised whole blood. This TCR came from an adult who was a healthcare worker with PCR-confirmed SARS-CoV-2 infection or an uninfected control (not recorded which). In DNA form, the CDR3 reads TGTGCCACCAGTGATCTGTGGGACAGGGACTCCTACGAGCAGTACTTC. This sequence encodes CATSDLWDRDSYEQYF.